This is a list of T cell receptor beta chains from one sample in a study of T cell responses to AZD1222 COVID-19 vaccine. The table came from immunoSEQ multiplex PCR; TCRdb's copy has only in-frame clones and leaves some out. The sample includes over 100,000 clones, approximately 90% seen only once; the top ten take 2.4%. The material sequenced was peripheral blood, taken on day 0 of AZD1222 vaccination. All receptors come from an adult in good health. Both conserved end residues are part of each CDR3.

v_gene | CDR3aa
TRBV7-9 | CASSLAMGGTETQYF
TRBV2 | CASSQAAEAFF
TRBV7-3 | CASSPSGRRDNEQFF
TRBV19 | CASSIRQPGQPQHF
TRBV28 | CASSSVGTAEAFF
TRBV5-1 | CASSSDQTWNTEAFF
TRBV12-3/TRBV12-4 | CASSLALNYGYTF
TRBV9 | CASSVGTGGNTEAFF
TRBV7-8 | CASSLGRGDYGYTF
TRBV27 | CASSEGQVQYGTDTQYF
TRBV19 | CASSPTSGSIGSTDTQYF
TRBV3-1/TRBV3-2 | CASRPSGSFHYEQYF
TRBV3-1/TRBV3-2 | CASSQDGAGVYEQYF
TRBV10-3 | CATDRQGFYNSPLHF
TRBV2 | CASSVQGRVALHF
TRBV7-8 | CASSLRDREGAQYF
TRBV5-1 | CASSPDDRLNSPLHF
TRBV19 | CASIGVRQTSGNTIYF
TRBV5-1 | CASSFVETSGRGPDETQYF
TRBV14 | CASSHRGYGYTF
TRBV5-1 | CASSLVGGPNTEAFF
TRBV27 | CASSHHDRGGGYTF
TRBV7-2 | CASSQGLAARYNEQFF
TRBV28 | CASSRRDRGNNEQFF
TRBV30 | CAWRYKGNSYEQYF
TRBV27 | CASSSATGHNEKLFF
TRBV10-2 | CASSESGRGATDTQYF
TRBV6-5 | CASSWATGLNYGYTF
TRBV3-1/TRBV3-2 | CASSQEEQGLNTEAFF
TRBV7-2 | CASSQMTGVSGNTIYF
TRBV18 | CASSPSVNTEAFF
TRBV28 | CASRLRTSGSIYEQFF
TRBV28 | CASSLPGQTSGYEQYF
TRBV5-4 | CASSLMGRWETEAFF
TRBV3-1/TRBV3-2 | CASSQVGRLPSYEQYF
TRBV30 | CAWSGTQETQYF
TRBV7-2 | CASSPRLAASTDTQYF
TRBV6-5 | CASSSEGGANYGYTF
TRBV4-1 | CASSQPWDSYYGYTF
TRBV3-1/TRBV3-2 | CATTKAGAHNEQFF
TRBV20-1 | CSASFGTGAYEQYF
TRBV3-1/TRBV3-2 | CASEKREGSKTQYF
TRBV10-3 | CAISESSGSGGNTIYF
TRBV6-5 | CASSRLSFEQFF
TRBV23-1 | CASSQSGGTGLAELKGEQYF
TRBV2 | CASSEAAGGRGEQYF
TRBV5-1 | CASSLGAPPGSYEQYF
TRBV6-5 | CASSHPQRGNNEQFF